The TCR beta chain described here comes from a study of cytomegalovirus exposure and HLA in healthy donors. As for this clone: The antigen remains undetermined.

General observations from the study: Later on, an analysis showed TCR association rates differing by HLA locus, with DRB1 the most and HLA-C the fewest. Fewer N-insertions than the approximately 700-donor mean were reportedly shown by an Asian-associated ancestry cluster in a later analysis.

PCR primers comprised 60 Vbeta and 13 Jbeta primers. The method was immunoSEQ multiplex PCR; TCRdb's version includes in-frame clones alone and lacks a portion of them. This table has around 180,000 clones, around 82% appearing once. The V gene lost 0 bases and the J gene lost 7 bases, with 14 bases spanning the gap. CDR3 length: 15 residues. Germline assignment: CDR1 SGDLS and CDR2 YYNGEE. The sequence came from a boy younger than 18 in good health and CMV-seronegative. The sample comprised PBMCs. This chain joins TRBV9 and TRBJ1-3, with D maybe TRBD1 (6 bases). CDR3 nucleotide sequence: TGTGCCAGCAGCGTAGGCCACAGGGTTCGGAACACCATATATTTT. It encodes CASSVGHRVRNTIYF. Drawing the rest from reference TRBV9 and TRBJ1-3, the complete variable domain is DSGVTQTPKHLITATGQRVTLRCSPRSGDLSVYWYQQSLDQGLQFLIQYYNGEERAKGNILERFSAQQFPDLHSELNLSSLELGDSALYFCASSVGHRVRNTIYFGEGSWLTVV.